The present entry profiles one T cell receptor beta chain with its context. cDNA synthesis used the whole RNA isolate, giving expressed TCRB sequences. The repertoire was sequenced with immunoSEQ multiplex PCR; TCRdb's copy has only in-frame clones and lacks some. This sample has around 330,000 clones; 9.5% to 12% occur once, and the top ten carry roughly 0.016%. The sample originates from a study of beta chain features in type 1 diabetes. The CDR3 has 10 amino acids. CDR1 GTSNPN and CDR2 SVGIG come from the germline V gene (reference sequence). V was cut by 1 base and J by 10 bases, with 5 bases left in between.

Material: naive CD4+ T cells from blood. The sequence was collected from a woman aged 25 to 39 in good health. V gene TRBV30 combines with J gene TRBJ2-1; D unresolved. CDR3 DNA sequence: TGTGCCTGGAGTGCCGGGGAGCAGTTCTTC. Translated: CAWSAGEQFF.